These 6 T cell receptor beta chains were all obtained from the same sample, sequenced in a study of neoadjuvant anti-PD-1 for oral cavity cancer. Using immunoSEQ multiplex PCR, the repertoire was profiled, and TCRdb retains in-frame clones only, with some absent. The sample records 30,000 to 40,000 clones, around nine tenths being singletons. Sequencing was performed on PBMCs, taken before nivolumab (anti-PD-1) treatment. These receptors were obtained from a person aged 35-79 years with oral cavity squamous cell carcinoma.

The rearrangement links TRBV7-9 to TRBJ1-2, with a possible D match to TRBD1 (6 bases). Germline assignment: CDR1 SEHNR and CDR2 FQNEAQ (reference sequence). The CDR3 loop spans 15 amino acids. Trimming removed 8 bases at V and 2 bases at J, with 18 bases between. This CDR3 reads CASAETWTENYGYTF. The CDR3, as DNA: TGTGCCAGCGCTGAAACATGGACAGAGAACTATGGCTACACCTTC. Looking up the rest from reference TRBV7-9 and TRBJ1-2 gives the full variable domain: DTGVSQNPRHKITKRGQNVTFRCDPISEHNRLYWYRQTLGQGPEFLTYFQNEAQLEKSRLLSDRFSAERPKGSFSTLEIQRTEQGDSAMYLCASAETWTENYGYTFGSGTRLTVV.

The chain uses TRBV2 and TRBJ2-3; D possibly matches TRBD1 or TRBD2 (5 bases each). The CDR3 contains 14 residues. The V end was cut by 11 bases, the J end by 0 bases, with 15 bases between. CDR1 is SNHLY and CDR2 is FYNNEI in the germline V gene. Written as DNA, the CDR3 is TGTGCCTGCCAGGGACGGACGAGCACAGATACGCAGTATTTT. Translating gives CACQGRTSTDTQYF.

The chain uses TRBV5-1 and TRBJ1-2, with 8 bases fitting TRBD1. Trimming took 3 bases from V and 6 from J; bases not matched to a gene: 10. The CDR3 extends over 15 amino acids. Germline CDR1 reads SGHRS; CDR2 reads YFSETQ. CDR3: CASSSKGQGSDGYTF. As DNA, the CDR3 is TGCGCCAGCAGCTCTAAAGGACAGGGTTCGGATGGCTACACCTTC. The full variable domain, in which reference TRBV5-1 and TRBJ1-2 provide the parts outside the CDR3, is KAGVTQTPRYLIKTRGQQVTLSCSPISGHRSVSWYQQTPGQGLQFLFEYFSETQRNKGNFPGRFSGRQFSNSRSEMNVSTLELGDSALYLCASSSKGQGSDGYTFGSGTRLTVV.

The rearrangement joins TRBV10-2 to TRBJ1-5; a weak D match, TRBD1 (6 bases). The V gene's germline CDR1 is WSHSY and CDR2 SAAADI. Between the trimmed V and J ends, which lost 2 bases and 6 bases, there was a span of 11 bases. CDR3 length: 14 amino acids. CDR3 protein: CASSERGAGQPQHF. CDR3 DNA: TGCGCCAGCAGTGAGCGGGGGGCGGGTCAGCCCCAGCATTTT.

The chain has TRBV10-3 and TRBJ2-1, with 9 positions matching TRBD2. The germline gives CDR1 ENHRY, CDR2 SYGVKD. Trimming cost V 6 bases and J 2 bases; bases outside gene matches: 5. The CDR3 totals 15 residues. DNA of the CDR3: TGTGCCATCAGGGCGGGGGGGGCAGCCTACAATGAGCAGTTCTTC. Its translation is CAIRAGGAAYNEQFF.

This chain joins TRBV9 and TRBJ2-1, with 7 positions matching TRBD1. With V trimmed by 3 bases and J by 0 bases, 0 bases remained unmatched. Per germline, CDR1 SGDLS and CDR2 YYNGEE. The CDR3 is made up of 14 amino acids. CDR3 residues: CASSDRGSYNEQFF. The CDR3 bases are TGTGCCAGCAGCGACAGGGGCTCCTACAATGAGCAGTTCTTC.